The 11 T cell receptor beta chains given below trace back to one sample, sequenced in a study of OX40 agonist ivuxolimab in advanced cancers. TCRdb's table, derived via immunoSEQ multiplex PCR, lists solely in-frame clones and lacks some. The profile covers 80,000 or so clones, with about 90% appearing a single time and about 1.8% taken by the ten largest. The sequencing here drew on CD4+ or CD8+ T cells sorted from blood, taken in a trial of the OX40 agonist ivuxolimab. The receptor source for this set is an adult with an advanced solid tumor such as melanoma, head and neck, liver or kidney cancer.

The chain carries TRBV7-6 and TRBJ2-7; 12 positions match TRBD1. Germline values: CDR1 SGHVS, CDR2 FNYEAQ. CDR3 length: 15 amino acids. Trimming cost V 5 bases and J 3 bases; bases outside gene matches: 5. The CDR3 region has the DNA TGTGCCAGCAGCCTGGGACAGGGGGCTTTCTACGAGCAGTACTTC. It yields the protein CASSLGQGAFYEQYF.

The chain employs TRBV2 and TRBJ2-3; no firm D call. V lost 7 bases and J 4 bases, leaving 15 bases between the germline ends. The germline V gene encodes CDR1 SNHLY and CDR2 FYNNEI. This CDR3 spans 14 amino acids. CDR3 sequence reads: CASTIEQWSDTQYF. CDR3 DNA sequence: TGTGCCAGCACTATCGAACAGTGGTCAGATACGCAGTATTTT.

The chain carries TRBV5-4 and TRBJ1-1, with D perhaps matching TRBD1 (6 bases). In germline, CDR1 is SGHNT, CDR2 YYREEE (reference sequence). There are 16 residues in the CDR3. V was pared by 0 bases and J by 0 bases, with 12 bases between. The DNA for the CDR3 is TGTGCCAGCAGCTTGGCGCCAGGGGAGATGAACACTGAAGCTTTCTTT. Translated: CASSLAPGEMNTEAFF.

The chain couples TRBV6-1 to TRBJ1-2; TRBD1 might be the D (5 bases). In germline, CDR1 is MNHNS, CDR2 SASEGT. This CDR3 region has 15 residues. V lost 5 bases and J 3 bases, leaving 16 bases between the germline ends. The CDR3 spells CASSRRGREDYGYTF. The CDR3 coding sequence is TGTGCCAGCAGTCGGCGGGGCCGAGAGGACTATGGCTACACCTTC.

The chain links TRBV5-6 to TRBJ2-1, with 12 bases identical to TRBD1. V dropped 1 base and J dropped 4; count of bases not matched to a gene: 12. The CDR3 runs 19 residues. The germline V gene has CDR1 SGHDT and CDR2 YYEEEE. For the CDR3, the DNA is TGTGCCAGCAGCTTGTCTTCGGGGACAGGGGGCTTAATATACAATGAGCAGTTCTTC. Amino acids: CASSLSSGTGGLIYNEQFF.

The CDR3 here is CASRGSGTSYEQYF. CDR3 nucleotide sequence: TGTGCCAGCAGGGGTAGCGGGACCTCCTACGAGCAGTACTTC. The chain recombines TRBV6-6 with TRBJ2-7, with 8 bases identical to TRBD2. CDR1 and CDR2 from the germline V gene are MNHNY and SVGAGI (reference sequence). The CDR3 spans 14 residues. The V gene end was trimmed by 6 bases and the J gene end by 0 bases; junction bases not matched to a gene: 4.

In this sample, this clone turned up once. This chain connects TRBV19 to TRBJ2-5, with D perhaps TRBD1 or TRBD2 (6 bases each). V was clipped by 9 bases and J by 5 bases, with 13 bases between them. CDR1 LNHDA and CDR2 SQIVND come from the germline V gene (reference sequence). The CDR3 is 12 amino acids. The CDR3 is CASGGPGETQYF. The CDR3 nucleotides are TGTGCCAGCGGGGGCCCGGGGGAGACCCAGTACTTC.

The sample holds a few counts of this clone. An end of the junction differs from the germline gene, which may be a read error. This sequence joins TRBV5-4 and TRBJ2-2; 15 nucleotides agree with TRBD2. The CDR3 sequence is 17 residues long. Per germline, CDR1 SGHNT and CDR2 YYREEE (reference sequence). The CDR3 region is CASRLGLAGGNTGELFF. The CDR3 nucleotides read TGTGCCAGCAGATTGGGACTAGCGGGAGGAAACACCGGGGAGCTGTTTTTT. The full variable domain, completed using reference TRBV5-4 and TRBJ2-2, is ETGVTQSPTHLIKTRGQQVTLRCSSQSGHNTVSWYQQALGQGPQFIFQYYREEENGRGNFPPRFSGLQFPNYSSELNVNALELDDSALYLCASRLGLAGGNTGELFFGEGSRLTVL.

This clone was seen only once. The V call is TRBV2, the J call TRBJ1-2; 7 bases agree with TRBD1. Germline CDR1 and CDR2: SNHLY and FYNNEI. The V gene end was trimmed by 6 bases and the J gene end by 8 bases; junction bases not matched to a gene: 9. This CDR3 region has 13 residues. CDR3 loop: CASSLQGDGGYTF. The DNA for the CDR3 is TGTGCCAGCAGCCTCCAGGGGGACGGCGGCTACACCTTC.

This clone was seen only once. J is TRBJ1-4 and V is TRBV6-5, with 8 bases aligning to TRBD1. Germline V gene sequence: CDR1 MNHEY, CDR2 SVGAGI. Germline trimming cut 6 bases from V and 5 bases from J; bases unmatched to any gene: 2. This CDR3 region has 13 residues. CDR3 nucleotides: TGTGCCAGCAGCAGGGGGCGGAATGAAAAACTGTTTTTT. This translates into CASSRGRNEKLFF.

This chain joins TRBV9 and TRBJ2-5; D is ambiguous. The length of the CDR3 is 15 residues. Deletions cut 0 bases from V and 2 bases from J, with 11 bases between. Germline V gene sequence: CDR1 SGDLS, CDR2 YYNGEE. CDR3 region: CASSVGADDQETQYF. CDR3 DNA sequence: TGTGCCAGCAGCGTAGGAGCAGACGATCAAGAGACCCAGTACTTC.